One and the same sample provided the 26 T cell receptor beta chains below, sequenced in a study of CD4+ T cells in melanoma. The method was immunoSEQ multiplex PCR; TCRdb's version includes in-frame clones alone and lacks a portion of them. The sample has around 110,000 clones, about 90% seen once. Sequenced: peripheral blood. These receptors were taken from a human donor with melanoma.

This clone was observed a few times. The chain links TRBV9 to TRBJ1-1; 7 nucleotides align to TRBD1. The CDR3 consists of 14 residues. V shed 0 bases, J shed 4 bases, and the junction held 3 bases outside the gene matches. Germline V gives CDR1 SGDLS, CDR2 YYNGEE. This chain's CDR3 is CASSVAGQSTEAFF. CDR3 DNA: TGTGCCAGCAGCGTAGCGGGACAGAGCACTGAAGCTTTCTTT.

This rearrangement joins TRBV27 to TRBJ1-4; 7 bases agree with TRBD1. This CDR3 comprises 13 residues. Unmatched junction bases numbered 2, after V lost 6 bases and J lost 4 bases. Germline loops: CDR1 MNHEY, CDR2 SMNVEV (reference sequence). The CDR3 loop is CASRRDSNEKLFF. The CDR3 nucleotides read TGTGCCAGCAGGAGGGACAGTAATGAAAAACTGTTTTTT.

The V gene is TRBV28, the J gene TRBJ1-2, with a tentative D call TRBD1 (5 bases). Trimming shortened V by 1 base and J by 7 bases, and 13 bases separated the two germline ends. This CDR3 has 14 amino acids. Germline V lookup: CDR1 MDHEN, CDR2 SYDVKM. Written as DNA, the CDR3 is TGTGCCAGCAGTTTATTTCGGCAGGGCTTTGGCTACACCTTC. This sequence encodes CASSLFRQGFGYTF.

CDR3 nucleotides: TGTGCCAGCAGCTTAGTAGGCAGGGGAACTGAAGCTTTCTTT. Residues: CASSLVGRGTEAFF. This chain uses TRBV7-2 with TRBJ1-1, with D possibly TRBD1 on 6 matching bases. This CDR3 is built from 14 residues. CDR1 is SGHTA and CDR2 is FQGNSA in the germline V gene. The germline V and J ends were trimmed by 1 base and 5 bases, with 11 bases remaining between them.

V is TRBV7-3 and J is TRBJ2-5; possible D gene TRBD1, 5 bases. Trimming cost V 3 bases and J 5 bases, with 10 bases left between them. This CDR3 region has 13 residues. Germline loops: CDR1 SGHTA, CDR2 FQGTGA. The CDR3 coding sequence is TGTGCCAGCAGCTTGCAGGGCGAGGAGACCCAGTACTTC. Its translation: CASSLQGEETQYF.

V is TRBV28 and J is TRBJ1-2; 7 bases agree with TRBD1. V lost 2 bases to trimming and J lost 5 bases; unmatched junction nucleotides: 5. Per the germline V gene, CDR1 is MDHEN and CDR2 is SYDVKM. The CDR3 sequence is 14 residues long. CDR3 sequence (DNA): TGTGCCAGCAGTTTAACAGGGGTTGGATATGGCTACACCTTC. Translation gives CASSLTGVGYGYTF.

As concerns this clone: At one of its ends the junction is not consistent with the germline gene, which may arise from a read error. The rearrangement uses TRBV10-3 and TRBJ2-1; TRBD1 agrees at 7 bases. The CDR3 loop spans 11 amino acids. Germline V gene lookup returns CDR1 ENHRY and CDR2 SYGVKD. The CDR3, as DNA: TGTGCCATCAGGACGGACAGGCCCGAGATCTTC. Protein: CAIRTDRPEIF.

In this sample, this clone turned up once. The chain employs TRBV27 and TRBJ2-3; 7 bases are shared with TRBD2. Germline V gene data show CDR1 as MNHEY and CDR2 as SMNVEV (reference sequence). After removal of 6 bases from V and 6 bases from J, the junction contained 6 bases not matched to a gene. The CDR3 runs to 13 residues. The CDR3 here is CASRTVRGDTQYF. CDR3 coding DNA: TGTGCCAGCAGGACAGTGCGGGGGGATACGCAGTATTTT.

This rearrangement joins TRBV5-4 to TRBJ2-6; 7 bases fit TRBD1. After removal of 4 bases from V and 2 bases from J, the junction contained 12 bases not matched to a gene. The germline gives CDR1 SGHNT, CDR2 YYREEE (reference sequence). The CDR3 length is 18 residues. CDR3 bases: TGTGCCAGCAGCATACCTACAGGGGTGTTCGCTGGGGCCAACGTCCTGACTTTC. Its protein is CASSIPTGVFAGANVLTF.

The genes are TRBV19 and TRBJ2-7, with D tentatively TRBD1 or TRBD2 (6 bases each). Trimming stripped 0 bases from V and 9 bases from J, with 9 bases between. The CDR3 sequence is 12 residues long. Germline CDR1 is LNHDA and CDR2 is SQIVND (reference sequence). CDR3 in amino acids: CASSIDRGPQYF. The CDR3 nucleotides are TGTGCCAGTAGTATAGATCGGGGGCCGCAGTACTTC.

The chain joins TRBV27 to TRBJ2-5; D might be TRBD2 (6 bases). V was clipped by 6 bases and J by 5 bases, with 16 bases between them. CDR3 size: 14 residues. Germline-derived CDR1 and CDR2 are MNHEY and SMNVEV (reference sequence). The CDR3 protein is CASSRVGGGETQYF. The CDR3 DNA sequence: TGTGCCAGCAGCCGTGTGGGAGGAGGGGAGACCCAGTACTTC.

This chain links TRBV15 with TRBJ1-5; 7 bases are a match to TRBD1. The germline V gene encodes CDR1 LNHNV and CDR2 YYDKDF (reference sequence). This CDR3 has 13 amino acids. The V gene end was trimmed by 2 bases and the J gene end by 10 bases; junction bases not matched to a gene: 5. The chain's CDR3 is CATSRPKGGPQHF. DNA for the CDR3: TGTGCCACCAGCAGACCGAAAGGGGGCCCCCAGCATTTT.

The gene calls are TRBV27 and TRBJ1-5; the D gene is possibly TRBD1 (5 bases). V was trimmed by 6 bases and J by 4 bases, leaving 13 bases between them. The CDR3 is 14 residues long. Germline values: CDR1 MNHEY, CDR2 SMNVEV (reference sequence). For the CDR3, the DNA is TGTGCCAGCAGGCCGGGACTGGTAAATCAGCCCCAGCATTTT. Translation gives CASRPGLVNQPQHF.

The chain joins TRBV5-1 to TRBJ2-1; no clear D. Trimming pared 1 base from V and 11 bases from J, leaving 16 bases between. Germline-derived CDR1 and CDR2 are SGHRS and YFSETQ. The CDR3 is 14 amino acids. CDR3 nucleotide sequence: TGCGCCAGCAGCTTGACCCCAGCTACAATGCAGCAGTTCTTC. This encodes CASSLTPATMQQFF. Combining the CDR3 with reference TRBV5-1 and TRBJ2-1 gives the whole variable domain KAGVTQTPRYLIKTRGQQVTLSCSPISGHRSVSWYQQTPGQGLQFLFEYFSETQRNKGNFPGRFSGRQFSNSRSEMNVSTLELGDSALYLCASSLTPATMQQFFGPGTRLTVL.

The chain recombines TRBV5-1 with TRBJ2-7, with D unclear. Trimming removed 0 bases at V and 5 bases at J, with 15 bases between. The CDR3 consists of 15 residues. In germline, CDR1 is SGHRS, CDR2 YFSETQ. The CDR3 protein is CASSLAPGFLHEQYF. CDR3 nucleotides: TGCGCCAGCAGCTTGGCCCCCGGCTTCCTCCACGAGCAGTACTTC.

The genes are TRBV5-4 and TRBJ2-5; 9 nucleotides line up with TRBD1. The CDR3 loop spans 15 amino acids. Looked up from germline, CDR1 is SGHNT and CDR2 is YYREEE (reference sequence). Losses at the gene ends were 2 bases for V and 3 bases for J; bases not matched to a gene: 5. The CDR3 is CASSFPQGAEETQYF. CDR3 bases: TGTGCCAGCAGCTTCCCACAGGGGGCCGAAGAGACCCAGTACTTC.

The V call is TRBV20-1, the J call TRBJ2-3; D call uncertain. Per the germline V gene, CDR1 is DFQATT and CDR2 is SNEGSKA (reference sequence). The CDR3 has 11 residues. Between the trimmed V and J ends, which lost 5 bases and 8 bases, there was a span of 11 bases. Written as DNA, the CDR3 is TGCAGTGCTTCCTCGTCCAGTACGCAGTATTTT. Protein product: CSASSSSTQYF.

V gene TRBV28 combines with J gene TRBJ1-5, with TRBD1 matching over 10 bases. With 6 bases clipped from V and 7 bases from J, the junction kept 12 bases outside the gene matches. CDR1 and CDR2 (germline): MDHEN, SYDVKM. The CDR3 runs 16 residues. The CDR3, as DNA: TGTGCCAGCAGCGAACTTAAGACAGGGGGCGGGCAGCCCCAGCATTTT. Translated: CASSELKTGGGQPQHF.

The rearrangement joins TRBV27 to TRBJ2-5; 9 nucleotides match TRBD2. Losses at the gene ends were 3 bases for V and 1 base for J; bases not matched to a gene: 3. The germline V gene has CDR1 MNHEY and CDR2 SMNVEV (reference sequence). The CDR3 extends over 15 amino acids. CDR3 sequence (DNA): TGTGCCAGCAGTTTCAATAGCGGGAGCCAAGAGACCCAGTACTTC. Amino acids: CASSFNSGSQETQYF.

This chain joins TRBV14 and TRBJ2-5; maybe TRBD2 (7 bases). This CDR3 contains 16 residues. V lost 4 bases to trimming and J lost 5 bases, with 20 bases between them. Germline V lookup: CDR1 SGHDN, CDR2 FVKESK. Here the CDR3 reads CASSRRGAGPLETQYF. In DNA, the CDR3 is TGTGCCAGCAGCCGCCGGGGGGCAGGGCCCTTGGAGACCCAGTACTTC.

V is TRBV6-5 and J is TRBJ2-1; tentative D call: TRBD2 (5 bases). The CDR3 loop spans 14 amino acids. Germline V gene data show CDR1 as MNHEY and CDR2 as SVGAGI. Trimming removed 5 bases from V and 3 bases from J, with 11 bases in between. The CDR3 DNA sequence: TGTGCCAGCAGTCCAATGACTAACTACAATGAGCAGTTCTTC. Its translation: CASSPMTNYNEQFF.

V usage is TRBV7-9 and J usage is TRBJ1-4; possible D gene TRBD1, 5 bases. The ends were cut back, 4 bases at V and 10 bases at J, with 13 bases in the middle. Germline V CDR1 and CDR2: SEHNR, FQNEAQ (reference sequence). The length of the CDR3 is 13 residues. CDR3 nucleotide sequence: TGTGCCAGCAGCTCCCACGTGGGGGGAAAACTGTTTTTT. Its protein product is CASSSHVGGKLFF.

The rearrangement joins TRBV14 to TRBJ2-7; 9 bases line up with TRBD1. Trimming at V came to 5 bases and at J to 3 bases, leaving 5 bases not matched to a gene. Germline values: CDR1 SGHDN, CDR2 FVKESK. The CDR3 is 14 residues long. CDR3 region: CASSLDRGVYEQYF. In DNA, the CDR3 is TGTGCCAGCAGCTTGGACAGGGGAGTCTACGAGCAGTACTTC.

V and J are TRBV6-1 and TRBJ1-2, with 7 bases fitting TRBD1. Germline V gives CDR1 MNHNS, CDR2 SASEGT. The CDR3 sequence is 13 residues long. V lost 4 bases to trimming and J lost 4 bases; unmatched junction nucleotides: 3. The CDR3 protein is CASSVGTAYGYTF. CDR3 coding DNA: TGTGCCAGCAGTGTCGGGACAGCCTATGGCTACACCTTC.

This rearrangement joins TRBV7-2 to TRBJ2-7; 7 nucleotides align to TRBD2. This CDR3 contains 14 residues. The J segment lost 5 bases and the V segment lost 3 bases, leaving 7 bases of the junction unmatched. Germline V gene sequence: CDR1 SGHTA, CDR2 FQGNSA. CDR3 coding DNA: TGTGCCAGCAGCTTTTTGCGGGAGAAGAACGAGCAGTACTTC. Its translation is CASSFLREKNEQYF.

This chain joins TRBV5-1 and TRBJ1-2, with D tentatively TRBD1 (6 bases). The V end lost 4 bases, the J end lost 3 bases, and 10 bases lay between the germline ends. CDR3 length equals 13 residues. Germline CDR1 and CDR2: SGHRS and YFSETQ. The DNA for the CDR3 is TGCGCCAGCAGCCCAAGACAGGACTATGGCTACACCTTC. This translates into CASSPRQDYGYTF.